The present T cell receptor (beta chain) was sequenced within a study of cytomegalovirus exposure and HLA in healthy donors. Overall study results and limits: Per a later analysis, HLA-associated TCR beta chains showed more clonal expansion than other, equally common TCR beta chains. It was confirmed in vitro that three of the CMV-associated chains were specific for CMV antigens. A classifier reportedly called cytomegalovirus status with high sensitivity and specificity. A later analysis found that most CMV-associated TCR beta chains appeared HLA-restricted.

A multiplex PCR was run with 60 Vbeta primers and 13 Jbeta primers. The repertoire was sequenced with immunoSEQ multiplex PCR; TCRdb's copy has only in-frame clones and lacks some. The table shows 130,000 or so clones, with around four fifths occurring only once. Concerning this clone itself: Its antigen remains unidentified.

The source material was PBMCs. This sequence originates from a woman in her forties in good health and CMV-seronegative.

The CDR3 DNA is TGTGCCAGCAGTTTCGGGCGGGGACCCTACGAGCAGTACTTC. It encodes CASSFGRGPYEQYF. The chain couples TRBV28 to TRBJ2-7; TRBD2 is a possible D gene (6 bases). CDR1 is MDHEN and CDR2 is SYDVKM in the germline V gene. With 3 bases removed from V and 2 bases from J, the gap between germline ends came to 11 bases. The CDR3 consists of 14 residues.